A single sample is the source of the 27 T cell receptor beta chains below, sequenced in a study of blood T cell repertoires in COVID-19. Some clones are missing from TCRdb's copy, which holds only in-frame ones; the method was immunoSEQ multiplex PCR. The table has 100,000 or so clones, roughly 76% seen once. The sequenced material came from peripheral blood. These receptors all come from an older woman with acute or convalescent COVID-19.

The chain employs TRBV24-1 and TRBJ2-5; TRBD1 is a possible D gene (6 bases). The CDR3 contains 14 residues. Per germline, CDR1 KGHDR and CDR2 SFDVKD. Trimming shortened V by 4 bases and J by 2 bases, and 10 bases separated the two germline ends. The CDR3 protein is CATSDRDTQETQYF. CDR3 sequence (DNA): TGTGCCACCAGTGACCGGGACACACAAGAGACCCAGTACTTC.

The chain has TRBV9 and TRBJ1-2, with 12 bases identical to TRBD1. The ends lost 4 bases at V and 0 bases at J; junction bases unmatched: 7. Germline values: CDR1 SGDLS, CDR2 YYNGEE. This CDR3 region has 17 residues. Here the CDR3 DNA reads TGTGCCAGCAGCTCCGGGACAGGGGGCCTGGCTAACTATGGCTACACCTTC. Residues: CASSSGTGGLANYGYTF. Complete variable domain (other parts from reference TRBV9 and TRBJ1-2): DSGVTQTPKHLITATGQRVTLRCSPRSGDLSVYWYQQSLDQGLQFLIQYYNGEERAKGNILERFSAQQFPDLHSELNLSSLELGDSALYFCASSSGTGGLANYGYTFGSGTRLTVV.

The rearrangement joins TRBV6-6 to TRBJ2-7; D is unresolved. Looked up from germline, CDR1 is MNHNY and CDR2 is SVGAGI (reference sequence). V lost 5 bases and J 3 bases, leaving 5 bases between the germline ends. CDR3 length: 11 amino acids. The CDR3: CASSTHYEQYF. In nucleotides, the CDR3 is TGTGCCAGCAGTACTCACTACGAGCAGTACTTC.

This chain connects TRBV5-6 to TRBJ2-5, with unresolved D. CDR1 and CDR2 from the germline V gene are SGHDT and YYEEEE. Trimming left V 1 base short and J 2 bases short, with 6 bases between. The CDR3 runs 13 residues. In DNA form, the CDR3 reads TGTGCCAGCAGCTTGTATCTACAAGAGACCCAGTACTTC. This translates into CASSLYLQETQYF.

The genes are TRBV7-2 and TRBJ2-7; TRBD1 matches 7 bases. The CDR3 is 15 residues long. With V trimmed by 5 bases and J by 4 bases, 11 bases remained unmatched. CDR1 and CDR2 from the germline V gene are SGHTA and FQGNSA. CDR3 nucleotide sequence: TGTGCCAGCAGCCGCCGGGACAGCTGGTCGTACGAGCAGTACTTC. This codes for CASSRRDSWSYEQYF. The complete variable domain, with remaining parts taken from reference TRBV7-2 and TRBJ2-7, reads GAGVSQSPSNKVTEKGKDVELRCDPISGHTALYWYRQSLGQGLEFLIYFQGNSAPDKSGLPSDRFSAERTGGSVSTLTIQRTQQEDSAVYLCASSRRDSWSYEQYFGPGTRLTVT.

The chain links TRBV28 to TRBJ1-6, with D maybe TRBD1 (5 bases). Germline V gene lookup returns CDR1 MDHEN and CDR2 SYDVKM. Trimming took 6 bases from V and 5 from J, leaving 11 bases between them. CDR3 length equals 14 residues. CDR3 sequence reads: CASSLETDNSPLHF. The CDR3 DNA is TGTGCCAGCAGCCTCGAGACAGATAATTCACCCCTCCACTTT.

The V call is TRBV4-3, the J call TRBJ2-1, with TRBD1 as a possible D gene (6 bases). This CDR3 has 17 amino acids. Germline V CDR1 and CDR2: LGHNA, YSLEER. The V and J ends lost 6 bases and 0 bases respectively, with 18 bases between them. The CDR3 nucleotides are TGCGCCAGCAGTAAATACTGGGGGCGGAGCTCCTACAATGAGCAGTTCTTC. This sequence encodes CASSKYWGRSSYNEQFF.

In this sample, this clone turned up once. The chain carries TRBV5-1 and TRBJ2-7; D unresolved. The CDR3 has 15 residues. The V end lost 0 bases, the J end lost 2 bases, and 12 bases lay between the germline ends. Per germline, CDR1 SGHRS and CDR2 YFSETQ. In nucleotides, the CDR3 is TGCGCCAGCAGCTTGGTCTCCCAGTCCACCTACGAGCAGTACTTC. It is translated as CASSLVSQSTYEQYF.

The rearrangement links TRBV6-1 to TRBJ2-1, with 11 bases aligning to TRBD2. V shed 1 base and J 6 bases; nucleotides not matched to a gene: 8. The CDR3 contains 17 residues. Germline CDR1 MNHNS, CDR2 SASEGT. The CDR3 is CASSEGLAGMVRNEQFF. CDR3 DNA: TGTGCCAGCAGTGAAGGACTAGCGGGAATGGTACGCAATGAGCAGTTCTTC.

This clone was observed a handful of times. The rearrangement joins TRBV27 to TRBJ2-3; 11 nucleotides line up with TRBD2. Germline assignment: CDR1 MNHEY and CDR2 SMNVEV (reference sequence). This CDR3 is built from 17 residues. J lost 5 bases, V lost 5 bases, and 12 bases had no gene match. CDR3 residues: CASSRGLAGGLGDTQYF. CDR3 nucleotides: TGTGCCAGCAGTCGGGGGCTAGCGGGGGGCCTCGGAGATACGCAGTATTTT.

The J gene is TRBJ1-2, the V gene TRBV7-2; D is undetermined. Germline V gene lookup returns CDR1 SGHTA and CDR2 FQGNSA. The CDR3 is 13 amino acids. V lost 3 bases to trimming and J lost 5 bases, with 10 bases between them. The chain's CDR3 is CASSFNSGYGYTF. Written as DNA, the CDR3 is TGTGCCAGCAGCTTCAATAGCGGATATGGCTACACCTTC.

CDR3 nucleotide sequence: TGTGCCATCAGTTCGGCCACAGGCCTGAACACTGAAGCTTTCTTT. Protein sequence: CAISSATGLNTEAFF. V and J are TRBV10-3 and TRBJ1-1, with a tentative D call TRBD1 (5 bases). Germline V lookup: CDR1 ENHRY, CDR2 SYGVKD. The V end was cut by 5 bases, the J end by 0 bases, with 13 bases between. This CDR3 is 15 amino acids long.

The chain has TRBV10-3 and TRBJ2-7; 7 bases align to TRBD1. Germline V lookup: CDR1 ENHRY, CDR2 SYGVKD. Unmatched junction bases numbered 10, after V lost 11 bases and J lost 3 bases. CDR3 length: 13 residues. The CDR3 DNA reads TGTGCCTCTGGACGGGCAGGGGGCTACGAGCAGTACTTC. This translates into CASGRAGGYEQYF.

The CDR3 DNA sequence: TGTGCCAGCAGCCAGTGGACAGGGACGGGCTACACCTTC. Translating it yields CASSQWTGTGYTF. The V call is TRBV14, the J call TRBJ1-2; 8 bases are a match to TRBD1. The CDR3 spans 13 residues. V dropped 3 bases and J dropped 8; count of bases not matched to a gene: 5. Germline values: CDR1 SGHDN, CDR2 FVKESK.

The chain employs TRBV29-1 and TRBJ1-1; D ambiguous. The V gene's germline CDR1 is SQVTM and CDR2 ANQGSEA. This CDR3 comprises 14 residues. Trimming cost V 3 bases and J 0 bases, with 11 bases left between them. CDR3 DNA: TGCAGCGTTGATGGTGTAGCCATGAACACTGAAGCTTTCTTT. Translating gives CSVDGVAMNTEAFF.

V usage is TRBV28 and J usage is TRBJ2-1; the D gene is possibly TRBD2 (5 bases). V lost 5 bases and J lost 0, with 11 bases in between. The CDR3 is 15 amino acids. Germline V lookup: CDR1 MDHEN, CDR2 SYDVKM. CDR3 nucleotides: TGTGCCAGCAGTCAGCTAGAGGGCTCCTACAATGAGCAGTTCTTC. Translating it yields CASSQLEGSYNEQFF.

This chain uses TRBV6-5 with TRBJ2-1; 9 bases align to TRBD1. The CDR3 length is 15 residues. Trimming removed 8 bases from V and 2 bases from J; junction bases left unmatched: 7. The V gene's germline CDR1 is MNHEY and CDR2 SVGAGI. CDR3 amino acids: CASELGTGTYNEQFF. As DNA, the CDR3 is TGTGCCAGCGAACTCGGGACAGGGACCTACAATGAGCAGTTCTTC.

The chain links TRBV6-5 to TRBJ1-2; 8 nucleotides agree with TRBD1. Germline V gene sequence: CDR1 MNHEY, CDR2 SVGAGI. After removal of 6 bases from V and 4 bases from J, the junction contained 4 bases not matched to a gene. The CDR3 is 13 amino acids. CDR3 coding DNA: TGTGCCAGCAGCGGGGACAGGCTCTATGGCTACACCTTC. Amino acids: CASSGDRLYGYTF.

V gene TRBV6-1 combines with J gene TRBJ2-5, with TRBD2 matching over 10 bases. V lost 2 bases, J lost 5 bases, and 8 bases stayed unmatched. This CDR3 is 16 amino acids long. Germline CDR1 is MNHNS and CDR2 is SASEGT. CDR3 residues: CASSERSGGAWETQYF. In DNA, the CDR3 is TGTGCCAGCAGTGAAAGGAGCGGGGGGGCGTGGGAGACCCAGTACTTC.

CDR3 nucleotide sequence: TGTGCCAGCTGCGGGAGGAATAGCAATCAGCCCCAGCATTTT. Its protein is CASCGRNSNQPQHF. The chain employs TRBV3-1 (or the pseudogene TRBV3-2) and TRBJ1-5; no clear D. The CDR3 is made up of 14 amino acids. Looked up from germline, CDR1 is LGHDT and CDR2 is YNNKEL (reference sequence). Deletions cut 8 bases from V and 0 bases from J, with 11 bases between.

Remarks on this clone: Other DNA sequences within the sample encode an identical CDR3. The CDR3 DNA sequence: TGTGCCAGCGGCCAGGGGATGAACACTGAAGCTTTCTTT. Encoded protein: CASGQGMNTEAFF. The J gene is TRBJ1-1, the V gene TRBV9; a weak D match, TRBD1 (6 bases). Trimming removed 7 bases at V and 0 bases at J, with 10 bases between. The CDR3 is 13 amino acids. Germline V gene data show CDR1 as SGDLS and CDR2 as YYNGEE.

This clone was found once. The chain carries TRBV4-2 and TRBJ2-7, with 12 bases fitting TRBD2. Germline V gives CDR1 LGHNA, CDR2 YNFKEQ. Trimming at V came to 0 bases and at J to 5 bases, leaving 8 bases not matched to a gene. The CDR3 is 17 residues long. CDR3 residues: CASSQDPLTSGGDEQYF. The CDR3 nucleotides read TGTGCCAGCAGCCAAGATCCGTTGACTAGCGGGGGCGACGAGCAGTACTTC.

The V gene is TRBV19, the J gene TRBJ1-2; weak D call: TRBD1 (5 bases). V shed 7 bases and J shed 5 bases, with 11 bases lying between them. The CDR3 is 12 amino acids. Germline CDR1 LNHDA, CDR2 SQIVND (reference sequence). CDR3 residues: CASTQGRYGYTF. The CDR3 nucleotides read TGTGCCAGTACCCAGGGTCGTTATGGCTACACCTTC.

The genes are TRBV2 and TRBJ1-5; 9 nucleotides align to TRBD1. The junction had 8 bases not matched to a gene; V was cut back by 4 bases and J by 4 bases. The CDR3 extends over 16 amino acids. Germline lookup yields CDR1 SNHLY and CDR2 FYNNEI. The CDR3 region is CASSAIGQGKNQPQHF. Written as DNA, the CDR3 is TGTGCCAGCAGTGCAATAGGACAGGGGAAGAATCAGCCCCAGCATTTT.

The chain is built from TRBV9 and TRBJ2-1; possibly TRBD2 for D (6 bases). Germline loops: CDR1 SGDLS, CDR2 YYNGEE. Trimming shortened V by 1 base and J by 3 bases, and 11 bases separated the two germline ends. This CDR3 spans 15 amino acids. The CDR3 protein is CASSVWGEDYNEQFF. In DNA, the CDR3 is TGTGCCAGCAGCGTATGGGGGGAAGACTACAATGAGCAGTTCTTC.

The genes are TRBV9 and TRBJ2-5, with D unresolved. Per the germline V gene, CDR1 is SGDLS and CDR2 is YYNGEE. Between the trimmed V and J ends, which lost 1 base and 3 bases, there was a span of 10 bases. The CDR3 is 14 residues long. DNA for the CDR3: TGTGCCAGCAGCGTATCACCGGGTGAAGAGACCCAGTACTTC. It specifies CASSVSPGEETQYF.

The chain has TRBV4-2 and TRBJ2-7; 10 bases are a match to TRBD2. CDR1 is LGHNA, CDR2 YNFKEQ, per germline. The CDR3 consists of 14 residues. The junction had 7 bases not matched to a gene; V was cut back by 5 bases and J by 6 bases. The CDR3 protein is CASSFTSGVLEQYF. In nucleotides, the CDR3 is TGTGCCAGCAGCTTCACTAGCGGGGTTCTCGAGCAGTACTTC.